This passage covers 29 T cell receptor beta chains from one sample sequenced in a study of esophageal squamous cell carcinoma under preoperative chemotherapy (dated by TCRdb to 2016 to 2019). This sample's time point label indicates: after preoperative PTX-NDP chemotherapy. Receptor amplification or capture employed PCR. These reads were obtained on a HiSeq X Ten. TCRdb ran its own pipeline on the public reads, namely fastp trimming at Q25 and MiXCR clone calling, and kept in-frame beta chains. Rows merge per CDR3 protein into single entries with the most common DNA and genes. The table for this sample lists about 32,000 distinct CDR3 sequences; roughly 52% of them were counted only once. Clones ranked in the top ten supply roughly 20% of the sample. The biological material was taken from a patient given preoperative chemotherapy. The source is a human donor with esophageal squamous cell carcinoma. The donor label of this sample is uncertain.

This clonotype was picked up a small number of times. The rearrangement joins TRBV7-2 to TRBJ2-4; possibly TRBD1 for D (5 bases). The CDR3 totals 13 residues. V lost 5 bases and J lost 8, with 13 bases in between. CDR1 SGHTA and CDR2 FQGNSA come from the germline V gene. CDR3 in amino acids: CASSHPGMDIQYF. In nucleotides, the CDR3 is TGTGCCAGCAGCCACCCAGGGATGGACATTCAGTACTTC.

V is TRBV10-3 and J is TRBJ2-7, with TRBD2 matching over 11 bases. The V and J ends lost 11 bases and 4 bases, in that order; junction bases with no gene match: 10. Germline V CDR1 and CDR2: ENHRY, SYGVKD. This CDR3 contains 14 residues. Here the CDR3 DNA reads TGTGCCCGGTTAGCGGGAGGGCCTGTATACGAGCAGTACTTC. It is translated as CARLAGGPVYEQYF.

Concerning this clonotype itself: This could be a read error, since a much larger clone is one nucleotide away. V is TRBV7-2 and J is TRBJ2-1; D uncertain. The V end was cut by 2 bases, the J end by 13 bases, with 15 bases between. CDR1 is SGHTA and CDR2 is FQGNSA in the germline V gene. The CDR3 loop spans 13 amino acids. Written as DNA, the CDR3 is TGTGCCAGCAGCTTATTCACCGGAGAGACCCAGTTCTTC. Its protein product is CASSLFTGETQFF.

The CDR3 reads CASSSGLGGKDTQYF. For the CDR3, the DNA is TGTGCCAGCAGCTCAGGGCTGGGAGGCAAAGATACTCAGTACTTC. The rearrangement joins TRBV7-9 to TRBJ2-4; D is possibly TRBD2 (6 bases). V dropped 4 bases and J dropped 12 bases, with 22 bases sitting between them. This CDR3 region has 15 residues. Germline V gene lookup returns CDR1 SEHNR and CDR2 FQNEAQ (reference sequence).

This clonotype was picked up many times. The chain has TRBV7-9 and TRBJ2-3; 7 bases match TRBD2. The V segment lost 3 bases and the J segment 0 bases; nucleotides outside the gene matches: 0. The CDR3 is 14 residues long. Germline loops: CDR1 SEHNR, CDR2 FQNEAQ (reference sequence). The CDR3, as DNA: TGTGCCAGCAGCTTCGGGGGGAGCACAGATACGCAGTATTTT. It codes for CASSFGGSTDTQYF.

Turning to this clonotype: Sequence at one end of the junction differs from germline and may be a read error. The rearrangement joins TRBV7-6 to TRBJ2-3; D is perhaps TRBD1 or TRBD2 (7 bases each). Germline CDR1 SGHVS, CDR2 FNYEAQ. This CDR3 is built from 14 residues. CDR3: CGSRGGGATDTQYF. CDR3 bases: TGTGGCAGCAGGGGGGGGGGGGCCACAGACACGCAGTATTTC. Filled out from reference TRBV7-6 and TRBJ2-3, the complete variable domain reads GAGVSQSPRYKVTKRGQDVALRCDPISGHVSLYWYRQALGQGPEFLTYFNYEAQQDKSGLPNDRFSAERPEGSISTLTIQRTEQRDSAMYRCGSRGGGATDTQYFGPGTRLTVL.

About this clonotype: An end of the junction does not agree with germline; a read error may underlie this. The rearrangement links TRBV12-3 or TRBV12-4 to TRBJ2-3, with 13 bases aligning to TRBD2. The CDR3 totals 16 residues. In nucleotides, the CDR3 is TGTGCCAGCAGGGGTACTAGCGGGGGGGCCACAGAGACGCAGTATTTT. Protein sequence: CASRGTSGGATETQYF.

V and J are TRBV9 and TRBJ2-5; no firm D call. The end of the DNA fits TRBJ2-7 better, so the J call may be wrong. CDR1 is SGDLS and CDR2 is YYNGEE in the germline V gene. This CDR3 contains 15 residues. The CDR3 spells CASSVGSQSSYEQYF. The CDR3 DNA reads TGTGCCAGCAGCGTAGGGTCCCAGTCCTCCTACGAGCAGTACTTC.

Comment on this clonotype: An end of the junction does not agree with germline; a read error may underlie this. The chain joins TRBV7-2 to TRBJ2-4, with D possibly matching TRBD2 (5 bases). CDR1 is SGHTA, CDR2 FQGNSA, per germline. This CDR3 is 15 amino acids long. CDR3 amino acids: CASSFLDQAGDTQYF. The CDR3 DNA reads TGTGCCAGCAGCTTCCTGGACCAAGCCGGGGATACTCAGTACTTT.

The V and J genes are TRBV7-2 and TRBJ1-1; the match to TRBD1 covers 7 bases. V shed 5 bases, J shed 7 bases, and the junction held 4 bases outside the gene matches. The germline V gene has CDR1 SGHTA and CDR2 FQGNSA. The length of the CDR3 is 12 residues. The CDR3 DNA reads as TGTGCCAGCAGCCGGGACAGAGGTGAAGCTTTCTTT. Encoded protein: CASSRDRGEAFF.

About this clonotype: The conserved closing phenylalanine or tryptophan is absent in this CDR3, likely reflecting a read error. The genes are TRBV7-8 and TRBJ2-5; TRBD2 aligns across 15 bases. The CDR3 spans 18 residues. V trimming: 4 bases; J trimming: 9 bases; junction bases outside the gene matches: 15. Germline V lookup: CDR1 SGHVS, CDR2 FQNEAQ. CDR3: CASSSPGLAGGYQASQYL. In nucleotides, the CDR3 is TGTGCCAGCAGCTCTCCCGGACTAGCGGGGGGGTACCAAGCGTCCCAGTACTTG.

In this sample, this clonotype turned up many times. It may be a read error: a sequence one base away is much more abundant. The genes are TRBV6-1 and TRBJ2-5; perhaps TRBD2 as D (5 bases). Trimming left V 3 bases short and J 11 bases short, with 16 bases between. The CDR3 covers 13 residues. The V gene's germline CDR1 is MNHNS and CDR2 SASEGT. The CDR3 loop is CASSEREPNEQYF. In DNA form, the CDR3 reads TGTGCCAGCAGTGAGAGGGAACCTAATGAGCAGTACTTC.

This clonotype was seen a few times. The chain couples TRBV19 to TRBJ2-5, with TRBD1 as a possible D gene (5 bases). Germline V gene lookup returns CDR1 LNHDA and CDR2 SQIVND (reference sequence). V was clipped by 4 bases and J by 1 base, with 10 bases between them. The CDR3 totals 14 residues. In DNA form, the CDR3 reads TGTGCCAGTAGTAAAGGACACCGCCAAGAGACCCAGTACTTC. Its translation: CASSKGHRQETQYF.

The V call is TRBV18, the J call TRBJ2-4; possible D gene TRBD1, 6 bases. In germline, CDR1 is KGHSH, CDR2 LQKENI. This CDR3 is 13 amino acids long. Deletions cut 2 bases from V and 5 bases from J, with 7 bases between. CDR3 residues: CASSPNRENIQYF. CDR3 nucleotides: TGTGCCAGCTCACCAAACAGGGAAAACATTCAGTACTTC.

Notes on this clonotype: The junction does not match germline at one end; this may be a read error. The chain carries TRBV7-8 and TRBJ2-3; 8 nucleotides align to TRBD2. The end of the DNA is better explained by TRBJ2-5, so the J call may be wrong. The CDR3 totals 18 residues. Germline assignment: CDR1 SGHVS and CDR2 FQNEAQ. The CDR3 here is CASSRGEGGGRAEDTQYF. In DNA form, the CDR3 reads TGTGCCAGCAGCCGCGGGGAGGGCGGGGGGCGAGCTGAAGATACCCAGTACTTC.

The V call is TRBV7-8, the J call TRBJ2-4, with a weak D call TRBD1 (7 bases). The CDR3 totals 15 residues. Germline values: CDR1 SGHVS, CDR2 FQNEAQ. The germline V and J ends were trimmed by 8 bases and 12 bases, with 26 bases remaining between them. CDR3 amino acids: CASGSGGWGKDTQYF. The CDR3 DNA reads as TGTGCCAGCGGCTCAGGGGGGTGGGGCAAAGATACTCAGTACTTC.

This clonotype was counted ten times or more. The chain uses TRBV7-9 and TRBJ2-2; D remains ambiguous. Germline V gene lookup returns CDR1 SEHNR and CDR2 FQNEAQ (reference sequence). This CDR3 is built from 14 residues. Trimming stripped 2 bases from V and 3 bases from J, with 7 bases between. CDR3 DNA: TGTGCCAGCAGCTTAACCTCTCACACCGGGGAGCTGTTTTTT. Its protein is CASSLTSHTGELFF.

Comment on this clonotype: One end of the junction is discordant with germline, which a read error may explain. The gene calls are TRBV10-3 and TRBJ2-2; 7 bases are shared with TRBD1. In germline, CDR1 is ENHRY, CDR2 SYGVKD. The CDR3 has 13 amino acids. Here the CDR3 reads CATQAGYTGELYF. In DNA, the CDR3 is TGTGCCACCCAGGCCGGCTACACAGGGGAGCTGTATTTT.

Comments on this clonotype: This CDR3 fails to terminate in the conserved phenylalanine or tryptophan, so it likely reflects a read error. This chain connects TRBV7-2 to TRBJ2-5; TRBD2 aligns across 11 bases. Trimming at V came to 6 bases and at J to 5 bases, leaving 8 bases not matched to a gene. CDR3 length: 15 amino acids. Germline V gene sequence: CDR1 SGHTA, CDR2 FQGNSA. The CDR3 spells CASRGSGLAVETQYL. CDR3 sequence (DNA): TGTGCCAGCAGGGGCTCGGGACTAGCGGTGGAGACCCAGTACTTG.

This clonotype was counted only a few times. The chain links TRBV7-8 to TRBJ2-5; maybe TRBD2 (6 bases). The CDR3 is 14 amino acids. V lost 3 bases to trimming and J lost 4 bases, with 12 bases between them. Per the germline V gene, CDR1 is SGHVS and CDR2 is FQNEAQ. CDR3 DNA: TGTGCCAGCAGCTTGGGTGGGGGGTTAGAGACCCAGTACTTC. This codes for CASSLGGGLETQYF.

The rearrangement joins TRBV7-9 to TRBJ2-1; 14 bases fit TRBD2. The CDR3 consists of 18 residues. Germline trimming cut 0 bases from V and 9 bases from J; bases unmatched to any gene: 10. Germline-derived CDR1 and CDR2 are SEHNR and FQNEAQ (reference sequence). CDR3 protein: CASSLAGEGLAGVSEQFF. The CDR3 nucleotides read TGTGCCAGCAGCTTAGCGGGAGAGGGACTAGCGGGAGTTAGTGAGCAGTTCTTC.

Details on this clonotype: The germline gene is not matched at one end of the junction; a read error may be the cause. The chain carries TRBV7-8 and TRBJ2-4; D remains unclear. Germline loops: CDR1 SGHVS, CDR2 FQNEAQ. CDR3 length equals 16 residues. The CDR3 coding sequence is TGTGCCAGCAGCCCCAGAAACCCCCGAGACAAAAAGATTCAGTACTTC. It translates to CASSPRNPRDKKIQYF.

This clonotype was detected ten times or more. The rearrangement links TRBV7-2 to TRBJ2-5; D assignment may be TRBD1 or TRBD2 (7 bases each). CDR1 and CDR2 from the germline V gene are SGHTA and FQGNSA. V gave up 5 bases and J gave up 5 bases, with 15 bases separating them. The CDR3 loop spans 14 amino acids. The CDR3 sequence: CASSRLQGGETQYF. CDR3 bases: TGTGCCAGCAGCCGCCTCCAGGGGGGGGAGACCCAGTACTTC. Drawing the rest from reference TRBV7-2 and TRBJ2-5, the complete variable domain is GAGVSQSPSNKVTEKGKDVELRCDPISGHTALYWYRQSLGQGLEFLIYFQGNSAPDKSGLPSDRFSAERTGGSVSTLTIQRTQQEDSAVYLCASSRLQGGETQYFGPGTRLLVL.

This clonotype was picked up many times. The CDR3 DNA reads TGTGCCAGCAGAACGCAGGGGGGGTCGAACACCGGGGAGCTGTTTTTT. This codes for CASRTQGGSNTGELFF. The chain links TRBV7-2 to TRBJ2-2, with D possibly called TRBD1 or TRBD2 (7 bases each). The CDR3 sequence is 16 residues long. Germline assignment: CDR1 SGHTA and CDR2 FQGNSA. Trimming took off 6 bases at V and 0 bases at J, with 14 bases between the two ends.

A remark on this clonotype: Mismatch with germline at one junction end may stem from a read error. The V gene is TRBV7-2, the J gene TRBJ2-2, with no clear D. This CDR3 is 15 amino acids long. Germline CDR1 is SGHTA and CDR2 is FQGNSA. The CDR3 DNA is TGTGCCCGGAGCTTAGAGGCTGTGAACACAGAGAAGCTGTATTTT. Translated, it gives CARSLEAVNTEKLYF.

This clonotype was picked up many times. The chain combines TRBV5-6 with TRBJ2-1, with D perhaps matching TRBD1 (6 bases). There are 14 residues in the CDR3. The ends were cut back, 0 bases at V and 5 bases at J, with 9 bases in the middle. The germline gives CDR1 SGHDT, CDR2 YYEEEE. CDR3: CASSLVGQNNEQFF. CDR3 in DNA: TGTGCCAGCAGCTTGGTCGGACAGAACAATGAGCAGTTCTTC.

V is TRBV7-2 and J is TRBJ2-4; 10 bases map to TRBD1. V lost 6 bases to trimming and J lost 13 bases; unmatched junction nucleotides: 15. Germline assignment: CDR1 SGHTA and CDR2 FQGNSA. The CDR3 has 15 amino acids. The CDR3 DNA sequence: TGTGCCAGCAGTCAAGAGACAGGGGGCGTGGATATGCAGTACTTC. This encodes CASSQETGGVDMQYF.

With regard to this clonotype: A junction boundary mismatches the germline segment, possibly from a read error. The gene calls are TRBV6-1 and TRBJ2-3; 9 nucleotides line up with TRBD2. The V gene's germline CDR1 is MNHNS and CDR2 SASEGT. This CDR3 contains 15 residues. The DNA for the CDR3 is TGTGGCAGCAGCTCGGCGCGGGGGGGAAAAAACACGCAGTACTTT. It translates to CGSSSARGGKNTQYF.

This chain links TRBV15 with TRBJ2-7, with D possibly matching TRBD1 (6 bases). The CDR3 contains 14 residues. V was cut by 5 bases and J by 3 bases, with 14 bases left in between. Germline V gene sequence: CDR1 LNHNV, CDR2 YYDKDF (reference sequence). Written as DNA, the CDR3 is TGTGCCACCAGCTTTGGAGGACAGAACTACGAGCAGTACTTC. It specifies CATSFGGQNYEQYF.